These 8 T cell receptor beta chains share one sample of origin, sequenced in a study of blood T cell repertoires in COVID-19. Sequencing used immunoSEQ multiplex PCR; TCRdb keeps in-frame clones, though not all of them. In the table there are about 290,000 clones, approximately 89% of which are singletons. Specimen: peripheral blood. The receptors derive from a woman aged 25 to 39 with COVID-19, enrolled during active disease.

The CDR3 DNA follows: TGTGCCACCAGCAGAGATAATGGGCAGGCAGTGCAGTACTTC. This gives the protein CATSRDNGQAVQYF. The chain carries TRBV15 and TRBJ2-7; D is unclear. The CDR3 spans 14 residues. CDR1 LNHNV and CDR2 YYDKDF come from the germline V gene (reference sequence). Trimming removed 0 bases from V and 9 bases from J, with 15 bases in between. The whole variable domain, remainder taken from reference TRBV15 and TRBJ2-7, is DAMVIQNPRYQVTQFGKPVTLSCSQTLNHNVMYWYQQKSSQAPKLLFHYYDKDFNNEADTPDNFQSRRPNTSFCFLDIRSPGLGDTAMYLCATSRDNGQAVQYFGPGTRLTVT.

This chain joins TRBV6-6 and TRBJ2-1, with 10 bases fitting TRBD2. This CDR3 is 16 amino acids long. J gave up 4 bases and V 2 bases, and 5 bases lay outside the gene matches. Germline values: CDR1 MNHNY, CDR2 SVGAGI (reference sequence). CDR3 DNA sequence: TGTGCCAGCAGTTACACCTTAGCGGGGGGTTACAATGAGCAGTTCTTC. This sequence encodes CASSYTLAGGYNEQFF.

This chain joins TRBV11-2 and TRBJ1-1; the match to TRBD1 covers 7 bases. V gave up 4 bases and J gave up 5 bases; unmatched junction bases: 10. CDR1 and CDR2 from the germline V gene are SGHAT and FQNNGV. The CDR3 covers 15 residues. CDR3 loop: CASSYNRGGGTEAFF. As DNA, the CDR3 is TGTGCCAGCAGCTACAACAGGGGCGGAGGGACTGAAGCTTTCTTT.

The chain has TRBV5-1 and TRBJ2-7; TRBD1 agrees at 8 bases. This CDR3 region has 18 residues. V dropped 4 bases and J dropped 3; count of bases not matched to a gene: 18. CDR1 and CDR2 from the germline V gene are SGHRS and YFSETQ. The CDR3 here is CASSQVGMGRGQNYEQYF. The CDR3, as DNA: TGCGCCAGCAGCCAGGTGGGGATGGGCAGGGGGCAAAACTACGAGCAGTACTTC.

This sequence joins TRBV4-1 and TRBJ2-6; D is uncertain. Germline CDR1 is MGHRA and CDR2 is YSYEKL. The length of the CDR3 is 13 residues. V was clipped by 4 bases and J by 4 bases, with 5 bases between them. The CDR3 is CASSPVGANVLTF. In nucleotides, the CDR3 is TGCGCCAGCAGCCCGGTGGGGGCCAACGTCCTGACTTTC.

The chain recombines TRBV19 with TRBJ2-1; 10 bases align to TRBD2. V lost 8 bases, J lost 8 bases, and 12 bases stayed unmatched. Germline values: CDR1 LNHDA, CDR2 SQIVND (reference sequence). The CDR3 is 15 amino acids. CDR3 region: CASSRAGGVWDEQFF. CDR3 DNA sequence: TGTGCCAGTTCCCGAGCGGGGGGGGTTTGGGATGAGCAGTTCTTC. Full variable domain (outside the CDR3, taken from reference TRBV19 and TRBJ2-1): DGGITQSPKYLFRKEGQNVTLSCEQNLNHDAMYWYRQDPGQGLRLIYYSQIVNDFQKGDIAEGYSVSREKKESFPLTVTSAQKNPTAFYLCASSRAGGVWDEQFFGPGTRLTVL.

This clone was counted a few times. The rearrangement joins TRBV4-1 to TRBJ1-5, with no clear D. With 1 base removed from V and 7 bases from J, the gap between germline ends came to 14 bases. This CDR3 comprises 15 residues. Looked up from germline, CDR1 is MGHRA and CDR2 is YSYEKL. DNA for the CDR3: TGCGCCAGCAGCCAAGTGGAGGGCCCGGGACAGCCCCAGCATTTT. It specifies CASSQVEGPGQPQHF.

This chain links TRBV25-1 with TRBJ2-2, with D perhaps TRBD2 (7 bases). The V gene lost 6 bases and the J gene lost 9 bases, with 11 bases spanning the gap. Germline V lookup: CDR1 MGHDK, CDR2 SYGVNS. This CDR3 has 12 residues. CDR3 loop: CASRRGARELFF. The CDR3 bases are TGTGCCAGCAGACGGGGGGCCCGGGAGCTGTTTTTT.